What follows describes a single T cell receptor beta chain. The target antigen is unknown. Germline CDR1 and CDR2: LNHDA and SQIVND (reference sequence). There are 15 residues in the CDR3. Trimming took 5 bases from V and 5 from J, leaving 15 bases between them. The data originate from a study of cytomegalovirus exposure and HLA in healthy donors. Study conclusions and caveats: TCR beta V- and J-gene trimming, according to a later analysis, was linked to a missense DCLRE1C variant. Rare sequences made up most TCRs, while some public TCRs were found in many donors.

At the time of sampling, donors were nominally healthy, though unrecorded immune exposures were likely. Researchers ran the PCR with 60 Vbeta and 13 Jbeta primers. The table came from immunoSEQ multiplex PCR; TCRdb's copy has only in-frame clones and leaves some out. The sample lists 100,000 to 150,000 clones; around four fifths were seen once. V and J are TRBV19 and TRBJ2-2, with a possible D match to TRBD2 (5 bases). This sequence was found in a man aged 25-40 years in good health and CMV-seronegative. The specimen sequenced was PBMCs. CDR3 bases: TGTGCCAGTAGTCCGTTGCTAGCAGGAACCGGGGAGCTGTTTTTT. Translation: CASSPLLAGTGELFF.